These T cell receptor beta chains were read from a single sample in a study of shared clonotypes between healthy human individuals. TCRdb's copy holds only in-frame clones and misses some; the assay was immunoSEQ multiplex PCR. The sample holds about half a million clones, over 70% seen once. The sequenced sample consisted of PBMCs. All receptors come from a woman aged 40 to 50 in good health. Some clones in this sample may be carry-over from other donors' samples. CDR3s include the opening cysteine and the closing phenylalanine or tryptophan. The D gene is left open where the match is weak. Where a row states a size, it is once, few, many or the class of an expanded clone; other rows omit it.

V gene: TRBV4-2; J gene: TRBJ1-4; D gene: TRBD1; CDR3 length: 19; clone size: .; CDR3 DNA: TGTGCCAGCAGCCAAGCCGGGACAGGCGACGTTGCAACTAATGAAAAACTGTTTTTT; CDR3 protein: CASSQAGTGDVATNEKLFF
V gene: TRBV7-2; J gene: TRBJ1-2; D gene: .; CDR3 length: 13; clone size: .; CDR3 DNA: TGTGCCAGCAGCTGGCAGGGTGGTAGTGGCTACACCTTC; CDR3 protein: CASSWQGGSGYTF
V gene: TRBV4-1; J gene: TRBJ1-4; D gene: TRBD1; CDR3 length: 15; clone size: .; CDR3 DNA: TGCGCCAGCAGCCGCACCGGGACAGGGAATGAAAAACTGTTTTTT; CDR3 protein: CASSRTGTGNEKLFF
V gene: TRBV7-9; J gene: TRBJ1-2; D gene: .; CDR3 length: 14; clone size: .; CDR3 DNA: TGTGCCAGCAGCTTAGCGGTACAGAACTATGGCTACACCTTC; CDR3 protein: CASSLAVQNYGYTF
V gene: TRBV7-8; J gene: TRBJ2-2; D gene: .; CDR3 length: 12; clone size: .; CDR3 DNA: TGTGCCAGCAGCTGGCCACAGGAGGAGCTGTTTTTT; CDR3 protein: CASSWPQEELFF
V gene: TRBV6-4; J gene: TRBJ2-7; D gene: .; CDR3 length: 12; clone size: .; CDR3 DNA: TGTGCCAGCAGGGTAATTGGATACGAGCAGTACTTC; CDR3 protein: CASRVIGYEQYF
V gene: TRBV7-8; J gene: TRBJ2-6; D gene: .; CDR3 length: 14; clone size: .; CDR3 DNA: TGTGCCAGCAGCTTAGTTTCTGGGGCCAACGTCCTGACTTTC; CDR3 protein: CASSLVSGANVLTF
V gene: TRBV29-1; J gene: TRBJ2-4; D gene: .; CDR3 length: 14; clone size: many; CDR3 DNA: TGCAGCGTTCTTCAGAAGAGGGCCAAAAACATTCAGTACTTC; CDR3 protein: CSVLQKRAKNIQYF
V gene: TRBV28; J gene: TRBJ2-7; D gene: .; CDR3 length: 15; clone size: many; CDR3 DNA: TGTGCCAGCAGTTCATGGCAGACGGGGCCCGACGAGCAGTACTTC; CDR3 protein: CASSSWQTGPDEQYF
V gene: TRBV29-1; J gene: TRBJ1-5; D gene: .; CDR3 length: 13; clone size: .; CDR3 DNA: TGCAGCGTCCTAGACAGCGCACATCAGCCCCAGCATTTT; CDR3 protein: CSVLDSAHQPQHF
V gene: TRBV6-1; J gene: TRBJ1-2; D gene: TRBD1; CDR3 length: 14; clone size: .; CDR3 DNA: TGTGCCAGCACCTCACTGACAGGGCCATATGGCTACACCTTC; CDR3 protein: CASTSLTGPYGYTF
V gene: TRBV2; J gene: TRBJ1-1; D gene: .; CDR3 length: 18; clone size: .; CDR3 DNA: TGTGCCAGCAGTGAGCTTGGTAAAGGGAGGACCATGAACACTGAAGCTTTCTTT; CDR3 protein: CASSELGKGRTMNTEAFF
V gene: TRBV7-9; J gene: TRBJ2-5; D gene: .; CDR3 length: 13; clone size: .; CDR3 DNA: TGTGCCAGCAGCTTAGACATCATGTGGACCCAGTACTTC; CDR3 protein: CASSLDIMWTQYF
V gene: TRBV5-1; J gene: TRBJ2-2; D gene: .; CDR3 length: 13; clone size: .; CDR3 DNA: TGCGCCAGCAGGGACACCAACACCGGGGAGCTGTTTTTT; CDR3 protein: CASRDTNTGELFF
V gene: TRBV27; J gene: TRBJ2-7; D gene: .; CDR3 length: 15; clone size: once; CDR3 DNA: TGTGCCAGCAGTCCTCGCCGGGACGGATCATACGAGCAGTACTTC; CDR3 protein: CASSPRRDGSYEQYF
V gene: TRBV7-7; J gene: TRBJ2-1; D gene: .; CDR3 length: 15; clone size: .; CDR3 DNA: TGTGCCAGCAGCTTAACGGGAGCAGCCTACAATGAGCAGTTCTTC; CDR3 protein: CASSLTGAAYNEQFF
V gene: TRBV18; J gene: TRBJ2-5; D gene: .; CDR3 length: 13; clone size: .; CDR3 DNA: TGTGCCAGCTCACCGGGCGTCGGGGAGACCCAGTACTTC; CDR3 protein: CASSPGVGETQYF
V gene: TRBV5-1; J gene: TRBJ2-7; D gene: TRBD1; CDR3 length: 15; clone size: .; CDR3 DNA: TGCGCCAGCAGCTTGGGGCAGGGACAGGGGGTCGAGCAGTACTTC; CDR3 protein: CASSLGQGQGVEQYF
V gene: TRBV5-1; J gene: TRBJ2-1; D gene: .; CDR3 length: 15; clone size: .; CDR3 DNA: TGCGCCAGCAGCTTGGTGGCGGAGGGGGGCAATGAGCAGTTCTTC; CDR3 protein: CASSLVAEGGNEQFF
V gene: TRBV12-5; J gene: TRBJ1-2; D gene: TRBD1; CDR3 length: 12; clone size: few; CDR3 DNA: TGTGCTAGTGGACCATACAGGGGCGGCTACACCTTC; CDR3 protein: CASGPYRGGYTF
V gene: TRBV4-1; J gene: TRBJ2-2; D gene: .; CDR3 length: 15; clone size: .; CDR3 DNA: TGCGCCAGCAGCCAGGGCAGTAGGGGCACCGGGGAGCTGTTTTTT; CDR3 protein: CASSQGSRGTGELFF
V gene: TRBV9; J gene: TRBJ2-7; D gene: TRBD1; CDR3 length: 13; clone size: .; CDR3 DNA: TGTGCCAGCAGCGTCTCCTACAGGGGCGAGCAGTACTTC; CDR3 protein: CASSVSYRGEQYF
V gene: TRBV7-9; J gene: TRBJ2-2; D gene: TRBD1; CDR3 length: 14; clone size: .; CDR3 DNA: TGTGCCAGCAGCTGGGACAGGGGATTCGGGGAGCTGTTTTTT; CDR3 protein: CASSWDRGFGELFF
V gene: TRBV15; J gene: TRBJ2-1; D gene: .; CDR3 length: 15; clone size: once; CDR3 DNA: TGTGCCACCAGCGGCGGGACGGTAACATACAATGAGCAGTTCTTC; CDR3 protein: CATSGGTVTYNEQFF
V gene: TRBV7-2; J gene: TRBJ1-4; D gene: .; CDR3 length: 14; clone size: .; CDR3 DNA: TGTGCCAGCAGCTCTAGAAGCCCTAATGAAAAACTGTTTTTT; CDR3 protein: CASSSRSPNEKLFF
V gene: TRBV5-1; J gene: TRBJ1-1; D gene: TRBD1; CDR3 length: 14; clone size: .; CDR3 DNA: TGCGCCAGCAGCTTCGGACAGGGGAACACTGAAGCTTTCTTT; CDR3 protein: CASSFGQGNTEAFF
V gene: TRBV30; J gene: TRBJ2-7; D gene: TRBD1; CDR3 length: 15; clone size: .; CDR3 DNA: TGTGCCTGGAGTCAAGGTCCGGGACAGGGGGGCGAGCAGTACTTC; CDR3 protein: CAWSQGPGQGGEQYF
V gene: TRBV2; J gene: TRBJ2-1; D gene: .; CDR3 length: 15; clone size: .; CDR3 DNA: TGTGCCAGCAGTAAACTAGGAGGGAACTACAATGAGCAGTTCTTC; CDR3 protein: CASSKLGGNYNEQFF
V gene: TRBV6-5; J gene: TRBJ2-7; D gene: .; CDR3 length: 13; clone size: .; CDR3 DNA: TGTGCCAGCAGCACCCGGGGGAGGACCGGGCAGTACTTC; CDR3 protein: CASSTRGRTGQYF
V gene: TRBV28; J gene: TRBJ1-1; D gene: .; CDR3 length: 11; clone size: .; CDR3 DNA: TGTGCCAGCAGTTTATTCCAGGGGACTTTCTTT; CDR3 protein: CASSLFQGTFF
V gene: TRBV29-1; J gene: TRBJ2-1; D gene: .; CDR3 length: 14; clone size: .; CDR3 DNA: TGCAGCGTTGAAGATAATGGGGATTACAATGAGCAGTTCTTC; CDR3 protein: CSVEDNGDYNEQFF
V gene: TRBV7-3; J gene: TRBJ2-3; D gene: TRBD1; CDR3 length: 15; clone size: .; CDR3 DNA: TGTGCCAGCAGCCCGCGGACAGGGCCCACAGATACGCAGTATTTT; CDR3 protein: CASSPRTGPTDTQYF
V gene: TRBV5-1; J gene: TRBJ2-5; D gene: TRBD1; CDR3 length: 15; clone size: .; CDR3 DNA: TGCGCCAGCAGCCTCGGGACAGATACTATAGGGTCCCAGTACTTC; CDR3 protein: CASSLGTDTIGSQYF
V gene: TRBV5-5; J gene: TRBJ1-4; D gene: .; CDR3 length: 15; clone size: .; CDR3 DNA: TGTGCCAGCAGCTTGGGTCGGGGGACTAATGAAAAACTGTTTTTT; CDR3 protein: CASSLGRGTNEKLFF
V gene: TRBV29-1; J gene: TRBJ2-1; D gene: TRBD1; CDR3 length: 15; clone size: .; CDR3 DNA: TGCAGCGCCACACGAGGGGGCAGGGATAGGAATGAGCAGTTCTTC; CDR3 protein: CSATRGGRDRNEQFF
V gene: TRBV5-1; J gene: TRBJ1-2; D gene: .; CDR3 length: 13; clone size: .; CDR3 DNA: TGCGCCAGCAGCTTGGATCCAGGGTATGGCTACACCTTC; CDR3 protein: CASSLDPGYGYTF
V gene: TRBV30; J gene: TRBJ2-5; D gene: TRBD2; CDR3 length: 14; clone size: .; CDR3 DNA: TGTGCCTGGGGAACTAGCGGGGCGCAAGAGACCCAGTACTTC; CDR3 protein: CAWGTSGAQETQYF